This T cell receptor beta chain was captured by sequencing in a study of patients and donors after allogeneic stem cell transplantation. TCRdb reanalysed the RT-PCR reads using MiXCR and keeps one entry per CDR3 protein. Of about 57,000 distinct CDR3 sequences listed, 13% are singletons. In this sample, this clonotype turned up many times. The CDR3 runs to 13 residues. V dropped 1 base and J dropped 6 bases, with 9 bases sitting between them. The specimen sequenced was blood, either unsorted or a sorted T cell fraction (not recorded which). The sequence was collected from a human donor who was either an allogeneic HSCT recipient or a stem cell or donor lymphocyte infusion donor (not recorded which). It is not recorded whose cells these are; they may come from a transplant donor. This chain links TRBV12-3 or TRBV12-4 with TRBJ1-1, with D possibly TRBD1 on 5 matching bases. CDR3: CASSLGPGAEAFF. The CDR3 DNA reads TGTGCCAGCAGTTTAGGCCCGGGGGCTGAAGCTTTCTTT.